Described below is a single T cell receptor beta chain sequence and its context. Its cognate antigen is unknown. Clones were read by immunoSEQ multiplex PCR, and TCRdb kept only the in-frame ones, dropping some. The sample carries a few million clones, over 85% recorded once. The record originates from a study of shared clonotypes between healthy human individuals. Study details: A donor's plate count was three for CD4 naive and three for CD4 memory; CD8 naive had two and CD8 memory one.

The CDR3 runs 16 residues. Germline V gives CDR1 SGHVS, CDR2 FQNEAQ. Trimming cost V 0 bases and J 0 bases; bases outside gene matches: 2. Findings of the study overall: An anticipated effect of sequencing depth on clonotype sharing among donors was recognized.

The V call is TRBV7-8, the J call TRBJ2-1, with 7 bases matching TRBD2. The origin of this receptor is a man aged 18 to 29 in good health. Some clones in this sample may be carry-over from other donors' samples. The sequenced sample was naive CD4+ T cells from PBMCs. Subset reported: CD45RA+ positively selected. This CDR3 is CASSLARDYSYNEQFF. As DNA, the CDR3 is TGTGCCAGCAGCTTAGCGCGGGACTACTCCTACAATGAGCAGTTCTTC. Combining the CDR3 with reference TRBV7-8 and TRBJ2-1 gives the whole variable domain GAGVSQSPRYKVAKRGQDVALRCDPISGHVSLFWYQQALGQGPEFLTYFQNEAQLDKSGLPSDRFFAERPEGSVSTLKIQRTQQEDSAVYLCASSLARDYSYNEQFFGPGTRLTVL.